This passage covers 10 T cell receptor beta chains from one sample sequenced in a study of blood T cell repertoires in COVID-19. Here immunoSEQ multiplex PCR was the method, and the copy in TCRdb shows in-frame clones only, minus some. The repertoire consists of about 130,000 clones, with around 85% occurring once and the leading ten covering over 9%. The sequenced material came from PBMCs or T cells enriched from blood (not recorded which). The receptor source for this set is a man over 45 who had recovered from COVID-19.

The V and J genes are TRBV6-5 and TRBJ1-6; TRBD1 is a possible D gene (6 bases). Trimming shortened V by 8 bases and J by 5 bases, and 13 bases separated the two germline ends. The CDR3 spans 14 residues. Germline lookup yields CDR1 MNHEY and CDR2 SVGAGI. CDR3 residues: CASGGAVNNSPLHF. The CDR3 DNA reads TGTGCCAGCGGGGGGGCAGTAAATAATTCACCCCTCCACTTT.

Of note for this clone: The junction departs from germline at one end; a sequencing error may be responsible. J is TRBJ2-7 and V is TRBV7-7; 8 nucleotides match TRBD1. This CDR3 contains 16 residues. In germline, CDR1 is SSHAT, CDR2 FNYEAQ (reference sequence). CDR3 DNA: TGTGCTAGCAGCCCAGGGGCTGGACAGGGCTTCTACGAGCAGTACTTC. It specifies CASSPGAGQGFYEQYF.

Only one count was recorded for this clone. The J gene is TRBJ2-3, the V gene TRBV5-1; unclear D gene. V shed 0 bases and J shed 4 bases, with 9 bases lying between them. CDR1 and CDR2 from the germline V gene are SGHRS and YFSETQ. The CDR3 runs 14 residues. The CDR3 DNA is TGCGCCAGCAGCTTGGGTCTGTCAGCAGATACGCAGTATTTT. Protein product: CASSLGLSADTQYF.

The rearrangement uses TRBV6-2 or TRBV6-3 and TRBJ1-5; D is unclear. Germline loops: CDR1 MNHEY, CDR2 SVGEGT. The CDR3 runs to 14 residues. The V end was cut by 4 bases, the J end by 5 bases, with 12 bases between. CDR3 region: CASSSTRGHQPQHF. The CDR3 DNA reads TGTGCCAGCAGTTCAACCCGAGGTCATCAGCCCCAGCATTTT.

The rearrangement uses TRBV6-2 or TRBV6-3 and TRBJ1-4; 7 bases match TRBD1. The CDR3 covers 15 residues. Germline loops: CDR1 MNHEY, CDR2 SVGEGT. Losses at the gene ends were 5 bases for V and 3 bases for J; bases not matched to a gene: 6. CDR3 in DNA: TGTGCCAGCAGTACGTACAGGGGACCTAATGAAAAACTGTTTTTT. As protein: CASSTYRGPNEKLFF.

The chain has TRBV5-4 and TRBJ2-2; 10 nucleotides line up with TRBD1. Unmatched junction bases numbered 10, after V lost 9 bases and J lost 2 bases. Germline assignment: CDR1 SGHNT and CDR2 YYREEE (reference sequence). The CDR3 covers 16 residues. CDR3 in amino acids: CATKPWTGGNTGELFF. In nucleotides, the CDR3 is TGTGCCACCAAGCCCTGGACAGGGGGTAACACCGGGGAGCTGTTTTTT.

This clone has only one observation. The V and J genes are TRBV3-1 (or the pseudogene TRBV3-2) and TRBJ1-1, with D uncertain. The CDR3 covers 12 residues. Germline V gives CDR1 LGHDT, CDR2 YNNKEL (reference sequence). Trimming pared 4 bases from V and 1 base from J, leaving 4 bases between. The CDR3 DNA sequence: TGTGCCAGCAGCCTCTCGAACACTGAAGCTTTCTTT. Encoded protein: CASSLSNTEAFF.

This chain uses TRBV4-3 with TRBJ1-2; 10 nucleotides align to TRBD1. V shed 3 bases, J shed 4 bases, and the junction held 14 bases outside the gene matches. Germline CDR1 and CDR2: LGHNA and YSLEER. The CDR3 loop spans 18 amino acids. The CDR3, as DNA: TGCGCCAGCAGCCAGCGCCCCCCGACAGGGGGCCGAACCTATGGCTACACCTTC. This sequence encodes CASSQRPPTGGRTYGYTF.

The chain employs TRBV18 and TRBJ2-3, with TRBD2 identical over 9 bases. Germline CDR1 and CDR2: KGHSH and LQKENI. J lost 4 bases, V lost 2 bases, and 7 bases had no gene match. CDR3 length: 16 residues. The CDR3 sequence: CASSPTLAGRADTQYF. CDR3 DNA sequence: TGTGCCAGCTCACCAACACTAGCGGGTCGGGCAGATACGCAGTATTTT.

The chain joins TRBV5-4 to TRBJ1-3; D perhaps matches TRBD1 (5 bases). Trimming removed 4 bases at V and 4 bases at J, with 12 bases between. Germline CDR1 SGHNT, CDR2 YYREEE (reference sequence). The CDR3 totals 14 residues. CDR3 DNA: TGTGCCAGCAGCGCGACAGAAAGGGGAAACACCATATATTTT. This translates into CASSATERGNTIYF.